The subject of this entry is one T cell receptor (beta chain). The data derive from a study of blood T cell repertoires in COVID-19. Libraries were prepared by immunoSEQ multiplex PCR; TCRdb keeps only in-frame clonotypes and omits some of them. Here the sample spans approximately 260,000 clones, about nine tenths being singletons. The CDR3 length is 17 residues. Germline V gene sequence: CDR1 LNHDA, CDR2 SQIVND (reference sequence). After removal of 4 bases from V and 0 bases from J, the junction contained 4 bases not matched to a gene. The specimen was PBMCs or T cells enriched from blood (not recorded which). The chain recombines TRBV19 with TRBJ2-6, with 9 bases fitting TRBD2. This TCR was recovered from a woman aged 40 to 50 with acute COVID-19. CDR3 nucleotide sequence: TGTGCCAGTAGTACCGGGACTAGCTTCTCTGGGGCCAACGTCCTGACTTTC. As protein: CASSTGTSFSGANVLTF.